Following are 20 T cell receptor beta chains from one sample sequenced in a study of Graves' ophthalmopathy and Graves' hyperthyroidism. Amplification of TCR beta CDR3 regions used RNA transcripts. RT-PCR with HTBI primers came first, then second-round multiplex PCR. Each CDR3 protein gets one entry after TCRdb re-called the multiplex PCR reads with MiXCR. The data show around 400,000 distinct CDR3 sequences, with roughly 21% seen just once and 2.5% to 3.5% held by the top ten. Sequencing was done on a sample of peripheral blood. Receptors were obtained from a woman between 18 and 29 years old with stable Graves' hyperthyroidism.

This clonotype was seen ten or more times. This chain joins TRBV2 and TRBJ1-2, with a possible D match to TRBD1 (6 bases). The V gene's germline CDR1 is SNHLY and CDR2 FYNNEI. V dropped 1 base and J dropped 3 bases, with 9 bases sitting between them. The CDR3 is made up of 14 amino acids. Written as DNA, the CDR3 is TGTGCCAGCAGTGAAGGGCCAGGGGACTATGGCTACACCTTC. Translating gives CASSEGPGDYGYTF.

This clonotype was counted ten times or more. CDR3 protein: CASSDRVPYEQYF. Here the CDR3 DNA reads TGTGCCAGCAGTGACAGGGTCCCCTACGAGCAGTACTTC. V is TRBV2 and J is TRBJ2-7; the D gene is possibly TRBD1 (5 bases). CDR1 and CDR2 from the germline V gene are SNHLY and FYNNEI. The CDR3 has 13 residues. Trimming removed 3 bases from V and 2 bases from J, with 8 bases in between.

In this sample, this clonotype turned up many times. The rearrangement links TRBV6-2 or TRBV6-3 to TRBJ2-6; D remains unclear. Germline V lookup: CDR1 MNHEY, CDR2 SVGEGT. V was trimmed by 2 bases and J by 0 bases, leaving 11 bases between them. This CDR3 is built from 17 residues. CDR3 sequence: CASSYVSSSSGANVLTF. The CDR3 bases are TGTGCCAGCAGTTACGTATCCAGCAGCTCTGGGGCCAACGTCCTGACTTTC.

Many counts were recorded for this clonotype. The chain recombines TRBV6-2 or TRBV6-3 with TRBJ1-2; 9 bases are shared with TRBD1. The CDR3 is 13 amino acids. The J segment lost 7 bases and the V segment lost 4 bases, leaving 4 bases of the junction unmatched. Germline loops: CDR1 MNHEY, CDR2 SVGEGT. The CDR3 nucleotides are TGTGCCAGCAGTTGGACGGACAGGGGTGGCTACACCTTC. As protein: CASSWTDRGGYTF.

In its sample, this clonotype was seen many times. The chain has TRBV10-3 and TRBJ2-7, with 15 bases fitting TRBD2. The ends lost 5 bases at V and 5 bases at J; junction bases unmatched: 4. CDR1 and CDR2 from the germline V gene are ENHRY and SYGVKD. The CDR3 has 15 amino acids. The CDR3 DNA reads as TGTGCCATCAGTCTGGGACTAGCGGGAGGACACGAGCAGTACTTC. Translating gives CAISLGLAGGHEQYF.

This clonotype has just a few counts. The CDR3 is CAWSRNTGELFF. DNA for the CDR3: TGTGCCTGGAGCAGGAACACCGGGGAGCTGTTTTTT. The V and J genes are TRBV30 and TRBJ2-2; D uncertain. The CDR3 runs to 12 residues. Germline V gives CDR1 GTSNPN, CDR2 SVGIG (reference sequence). V was trimmed by 3 bases and J by 1 base, leaving 3 bases between them.

This clonotype was detected ten times or more. This chain uses TRBV9 with TRBJ2-7; 12 nucleotides align to TRBD2. The CDR3 totals 15 residues. With 4 bases clipped from V and 4 bases from J, the junction kept 6 bases outside the gene matches. Germline CDR1 is SGDLS and CDR2 is YYNGEE. The CDR3 loop is CASSPWTSGNYEQYF. The CDR3 nucleotides are TGTGCCAGCAGCCCTTGGACTAGCGGGAATTACGAGCAGTACTTC.

This clonotype has at least ten counts. The chain carries TRBV20-1 and TRBJ2-7; 10 bases match TRBD2. The CDR3 is 16 amino acids. With V trimmed by 7 bases and J by 3 bases, 15 bases remained unmatched. Germline CDR1 is DFQATT and CDR2 is SNEGSKA (reference sequence). The CDR3 spells CSVYSGRARAYYEQYF. DNA for the CDR3: TGCAGTGTTTACAGCGGGAGGGCCCGGGCCTACTACGAGCAGTACTTC.

The sample holds many counts of this clonotype. The rearrangement joins TRBV30 to TRBJ1-5; possible D gene TRBD1, 5 bases. The germline CDR1 and CDR2 sequences are GTSNPN and SVGIG (reference sequence). The CDR3 runs to 13 residues. V lost 1 base, J lost 1 base, and 5 bases lay in between. This chain's CDR3 is CAWSGQSNQPQHF. The CDR3 DNA is TGTGCCTGGAGTGGACAGAGCAATCAGCCCCAGCATTTT.

The V and J genes are TRBV5-1 and TRBJ1-5; 10 nucleotides align to TRBD1. This CDR3 comprises 15 residues. Germline CDR1 is SGHRS and CDR2 is YFSETQ. V trimming: 4 bases; J trimming: 4 bases; junction bases outside the gene matches: 5. The chain's CDR3 is CASSITGQGNQPQHF. In nucleotides, the CDR3 is TGCGCCAGCAGCATCACGGGACAGGGGAATCAGCCCCAGCATTTT.

This clonotype was found once. The chain uses TRBV6-5 and TRBJ1-6; D is ambiguous. The CDR3 contains 14 residues. Germline V gene lookup returns CDR1 MNHEY and CDR2 SVGAGI. The germline V and J ends were trimmed by 0 bases and 9 bases, with 9 bases remaining between them. The CDR3 loop is CASSYSARRSPLHF. The CDR3 nucleotides are TGTGCCAGCAGTTACTCCGCCCGCCGTTCACCCCTCCACTTT.

This rearrangement joins TRBV30 to TRBJ2-7, with 9 bases fitting TRBD1. This CDR3 contains 17 residues. V lost 8 bases and J lost 3; bases outside the gene matches: 20. The germline V gene has CDR1 GTSNPN and CDR2 SVGIG (reference sequence). The CDR3 loop is CAASDVVLETGGYEQYF. In DNA, the CDR3 is TGTGCCGCTAGCGACGTAGTACTCGAGACAGGGGGCTACGAGCAGTACTTC.

This clonotype was detected ten times or more. One end of the junction does not line up with germline, which may come from a read error. The chain carries TRBV6-1 and TRBJ2-7; possible D gene TRBD2, 5 bases. Germline CDR1 is MNHNS and CDR2 is SASEGT. The CDR3 covers 14 residues. CDR3 amino acids: CANSGWTDLYEQYF. The CDR3 nucleotides read TGTGCCAACAGTGGCTGGACTGATCTATACGAGCAGTACTTC.

The sample holds many counts of this clonotype. The V call is TRBV6-5, the J call TRBJ1-1; 8 bases fit TRBD1. V lost 2 bases to trimming and J lost 0 bases; unmatched junction nucleotides: 2. Germline assignment: CDR1 MNHEY and CDR2 SVGAGI. This CDR3 has 15 amino acids. Here the CDR3 reads CASSYGQGLNTEAFF. For the CDR3, the DNA is TGTGCCAGCAGTTACGGACAGGGATTGAACACTGAAGCTTTCTTT.

This clonotype was recorded many times. V gene TRBV9 combines with J gene TRBJ2-2; TRBD2 is a possible D gene (6 bases). The V gene lost 1 base and the J gene lost 2 bases, with 9 bases spanning the gap. Germline CDR1 SGDLS, CDR2 YYNGEE. The CDR3 runs to 15 residues. CDR3 coding DNA: TGTGCCAGCAGCGTACTGGGACTTAACACCGGGGAGCTGTTTTTT. Protein product: CASSVLGLNTGELFF.

CDR3 sequence (DNA): TGTGCCAGCATCTGGACATCGTCCGAGCAGTACTTC. Encoded protein: CASIWTSSEQYF. V is TRBV13 and J is TRBJ2-7, with D maybe TRBD1 (5 bases). Trimming pared 7 bases from V and 6 bases from J, leaving 13 bases between. This CDR3 spans 12 amino acids. Germline loops: CDR1 PRHDT, CDR2 FYEKMQ (reference sequence).

This clonotype was seen many times. The chain links TRBV7-9 to TRBJ2-7; 7 positions agree with TRBD1. Germline CDR1 and CDR2: SEHNR and FQNEAQ (reference sequence). Trimming at V came to 6 bases and at J to 4 bases, leaving 27 bases not matched to a gene. This CDR3 is 20 amino acids long. This CDR3 is CASSLQGRDSYITGPYEQYF. The DNA of the CDR3 is TGTGCCAGCAGTCTCCAGGGTAGGGACAGCTATATAACGGGACCTTACGAGCAGTACTTC.

The rearrangement links TRBV5-5 to TRBJ2-6; the D call may be TRBD1 or TRBD2 (5 bases each). The CDR3 is 14 residues long. The germline V gene has CDR1 SGHKS and CDR2 YYEKEE (reference sequence). V lost 3 bases and J 3 bases, leaving 7 bases between the germline ends. CDR3 in amino acids: CASSSGRGANVLTF. The CDR3 bases are TGTGCCAGCAGCTCGGGACGTGGGGCCAACGTCCTGACTTTC.

At least ten counts were recorded for this clonotype. This sequence joins TRBV2 and TRBJ1-1; D is ambiguous. The CDR3 is 14 residues long. The V and J ends lost 4 bases and 1 base respectively, with 10 bases between them. Germline CDR1 SNHLY, CDR2 FYNNEI. CDR3 nucleotides: TGTGCCAGCAGTGTATCGGGAGGGAACACTGAAGCTTTCTTT. Translated, it gives CASSVSGGNTEAFF.

This clonotype occurred many times. The chain recombines TRBV7-2 with TRBJ1-1; a weak D match, TRBD1 (5 bases). Germline lookup yields CDR1 SGHTA and CDR2 FQGNSA. With 7 bases removed from V and 5 bases from J, the gap between germline ends came to 17 bases. The CDR3 contains 14 residues. CDR3 bases: TGTGCCAGCAAACCACGGGGGGTTCGAACTGAAGCTTTCTTT. Residues: CASKPRGVRTEAFF.